The 8 T cell receptor beta chains below come from one sample, sequenced in a study of identical twins. In TCRdb, the 5' RACE reads were re-called with MiXCR into one record per CDR3 protein. The sample records some 790,000 distinct CDR3 sequences, 18% being singletons. These same records also appear under a second study, on T cells expressing NK-cell markers.

Sequenced input: PBMCs. The receptors come from a young woman in good health.

The J gene is TRBJ2-1, the V gene TRBV20-1; perhaps TRBD2 as D (6 bases). The V gene's germline CDR1 is DFQATT and CDR2 SNEGSKA (reference sequence). The CDR3 length is 14 residues. The germline V and J ends were trimmed by 6 bases and 8 bases, with 20 bases remaining between them. The CDR3 DNA sequence: TGCAGTGCCCTCCGCGGGGTAGGTTTCGATGAGCAGTTCTTC. Its protein product is CSALRGVGFDEQFF.

The chain employs TRBV6-1 and TRBJ1-6; unclear D gene. Germline V gene lookup returns CDR1 MNHNS and CDR2 SASEGT. V was shortened by 8 bases and J by 6 bases, with 14 bases between the two germline ends. This CDR3 is built from 14 residues. In DNA form, the CDR3 reads TGTGCCAGCTCCCCCGTGGACGCTAATTCACCCCTCCACTTT. Encoded protein: CASSPVDANSPLHF.

Here the CDR3 DNA reads TGTGCCAGCACTCTCCTCGGGACCGCAGATACGCAGTATTTT. Its translation is CASTLLGTADTQYF. V usage is TRBV12-3 or TRBV12-4 and J usage is TRBJ2-3; tentatively, D is TRBD1 or TRBD2 (5 bases each). CDR3 length: 14 amino acids. V lost 7 bases and J 4 bases, leaving 15 bases between the germline ends.

This clonotype was counted at least ten times. This chain uses TRBV7-9 with TRBJ2-1; 9 bases agree with TRBD2. The CDR3 sequence is 15 residues long. V lost 5 bases, J lost 0 bases, and 2 bases stayed unmatched. The V gene's germline CDR1 is SEHNR and CDR2 FQNEAQ (reference sequence). The chain's CDR3 is CASSHSGSSYNEQFF. The CDR3 DNA is TGTGCCAGCAGCCATAGCGGGAGCTCCTACAATGAGCAGTTCTTC.

This clonotype was counted at least ten times. CDR3: CASTPWGTAGSNVPLHF. DNA for the CDR3: TGTGCCAGCACCCCCTGGGGCACGGCGGGATCTAACGTTCCCCTCCACTTT. The chain couples TRBV12-3 or TRBV12-4 to TRBJ1-6, with D possibly matching TRBD1 (5 bases). This CDR3 spans 17 amino acids. V was cut by 7 bases and J by 13 bases, with 29 bases left in between.

This clonotype was seen a few times. This chain links TRBV12-3 or TRBV12-4 with TRBJ2-7, with D possibly TRBD2 on 5 matching bases. The CDR3 contains 13 residues. V lost 8 bases and J lost 7, with 18 bases in between. In nucleotides, the CDR3 is TGTGCCAGCTCTATCGAGCACGGGGAAGAGCAGTACTTC. Its protein is CASSIEHGEEQYF.

This clonotype showed up just a few times. V is TRBV18 and J is TRBJ2-7; unclear D gene. This CDR3 is 16 amino acids long. Germline V gene data show CDR1 as KGHSH and CDR2 as LQKENI. V lost 3 bases, J lost 4 bases, and 19 bases lay in between. CDR3 region: CASSPGKLRVRYEQYF. Written as DNA, the CDR3 is TGTGCCAGCTCACCGGGAAAACTACGGGTACGTTACGAGCAGTACTTC. Based on the CDR3 plus reference TRBV18 and TRBJ2-7, the full variable domain is NAGVMQNPRHLVRRRGQEARLRCSPMKGHSHVYWYRQLPEEGLKFMVYLQKENIIDESGMPKERFSAEFPKEGPSILRIQQVVRGDSAAYFCASSPGKLRVRYEQYFGPGTRLTVT.

This chain links TRBV10-3 with TRBJ2-5; 15 positions agree with TRBD2. This CDR3 has 14 residues. CDR1 and CDR2 from the germline V gene are ENHRY and SYGVKD. The V and J ends lost 10 bases and 3 bases, in that order; junction bases with no gene match: 3. The CDR3 here is CATGLAGGEETQYF. The CDR3 DNA follows: TGTGCCACGGGACTAGCGGGGGGCGAAGAGACCCAGTACTTC.